The clone carrying this TCR beta chain was recorded at least ten times. The antigen remains undetermined. The data belong to a study of CD8 T cells in ankylosing spondylitis. Study-wide findings and caveats: Disease-linked clones, CD8+, were relatively rare in peripheral blood. In reactive arthritis synovial fluid and blood, some motif variants had been reported before. Among TCR beta sequences, a motif of under ten highly homologous variants appeared characteristic of ankylosing spondylitis blood. Significant enrichment of disease-linked clones was reportedly seen in matched ankylosing spondylitis synovial fluid.

TCRdb independently ran MiXCR on the 5' RACE reads; one entry per CDR3 protein. Seen here are 100,000 to 150,000 distinct CDR3 sequences, around 13% observed once, and the top ten hold almost 3%. The CDR3 contains 14 residues. V was shortened by 4 bases and J by 5 bases, with 16 bases between the two germline ends. Germline values: CDR1 SGHRS, CDR2 YFSETQ. Sequenced sample: blood, either unsorted or a sorted T cell fraction (not recorded which). The chain recombines TRBV5-1 with TRBJ2-7; tentative D call: TRBD2 (6 bases). The clonotype originates from a female donor with ankylosing spondylitis or in good health (not recorded which). The CDR3, as DNA: TGCGCCAGCAGCATAGCTATCACGGGGGACGAGCAGTACTTC. This translates into CASSIAITGDEQYF.